The TCR beta chain under discussion was sequenced for a study of CD8+CD57+ T cells in acquired aplastic anemia. General study findings and limits: Patients had around 30 CD8+ CDR3 sequences in common with controls (the shared set). Between patients and controls, CD8+ Simpson's diversity did not vary significantly.

It was genomic DNA that served as the template for profiling TCR beta VDJ and CDR3. TCRdb ran MiXCR on the reads and lists one entry per CDR3 protein. Here the sample spans some 140,000 distinct CDR3 sequences, over 50% being singletons. Details on this clonotype: What it binds is unknown.

The germline V and J ends were trimmed by 10 bases and 3 bases, with 13 bases remaining between them. Germline values: CDR1 ENHRY, CDR2 SYGVKD. The CDR3 runs to 12 residues. Individuals selected for sequencing had exhibited CD8+CD57+ cell expansion on flow cytometry. The patients all had a severe acquired aplastic anemia diagnosis. The sequence was collected from a human donor with aplastic anemia. V and J are TRBV10-3 and TRBJ2-7; a weak D match, TRBD2 (7 bases). Sequenced sample: sorted CD4+, CD8+, or CD8+CD57+ T cells (not recorded which) from PBMCs. The CDR3 nucleotides are TGTGCCAAACAGGGAGGGGACTACGAGCAGTACTTC. It specifies CAKQGGDYEQYF.